A single sample is the source of the 7 T cell receptor beta chains below, sequenced in a study of control samples from healthy donors and cancer patients. Data came from immunoSEQ multiplex PCR; TCRdb stores just in-frame clones and leaves some out. Of around 180,000 clones in the sample, approximately 91% were seen once. The sequencing input was blood. These receptors originate from a woman aged 40 to 50 in good health.

This rearrangement joins TRBV29-1 to TRBJ1-1; TRBD1 agrees at 7 bases. Trimming took 4 bases from V and 4 from J; bases not matched to a gene: 6. There are 13 residues in the CDR3. Germline CDR1 is SQVTM and CDR2 is ANQGSEA. Written as DNA, the CDR3 is TGCAGCGTTGTCCCCAGGGGGAGCACTGAAGCTTTCTTT. Encoded protein: CSVVPRGSTEAFF.

The chain has TRBV19 and TRBJ1-1, with a weak D call TRBD1 (6 bases). This CDR3 comprises 13 residues. The germline gives CDR1 LNHDA, CDR2 SQIVND (reference sequence). V shed 5 bases and J shed 0 bases, with 7 bases lying between them. The CDR3 DNA reads TGTGCCAGTAGTGGACAGATGAACACTGAAGCTTTCTTT. It specifies CASSGQMNTEAFF.

The rearrangement joins TRBV7-9 to TRBJ2-3; weak D call: TRBD2 (5 bases). The CDR3 contains 14 residues. Germline loops: CDR1 SEHNR, CDR2 FQNEAQ (reference sequence). V lost 6 bases and J 2 bases, leaving 12 bases between the germline ends. DNA of the CDR3: TGTGCCAGCAGGACCCGGGGAAACACAGATACGCAGTATTTT. This gives the protein CASRTRGNTDTQYF.

This clone was picked up one time. The gene calls are TRBV10-3 and TRBJ1-5; 12 bases match TRBD1. Germline assignment: CDR1 ENHRY and CDR2 SYGVKD. The CDR3 length is 18 residues. The junction had 9 bases not matched to a gene; V was cut back by 0 bases and J by 6 bases. This CDR3 reads CAISESGKGQGALQPQHF. CDR3 coding DNA: TGTGCCATCAGTGAGTCAGGGAAGGGACAGGGGGCTCTTCAGCCCCAGCATTTT.

The DNA for the CDR3 is TGCGCCAGCAGTCCCTTTTGGGATTCACCCCTCCACTTT. Its protein product is CASSPFWDSPLHF. The V and J genes are TRBV10-1 and TRBJ1-6; no reliable D call. Trimming removed 5 bases at V and 8 bases at J, with 10 bases between. CDR1 and CDR2 from the germline V gene are WNHNN and SYGVQD (reference sequence). The CDR3 consists of 13 residues.

The V gene is TRBV18, the J gene TRBJ2-5; D is ambiguous. Germline V gene data show CDR1 as KGHSH and CDR2 as LQKENI. The CDR3 extends over 13 amino acids. V lost 3 bases to trimming and J lost 3 bases, with 8 bases between them. CDR3 loop: CASSPRQEETQYF. In DNA, the CDR3 is TGTGCCAGCTCACCTAGGCAGGAAGAGACCCAGTACTTC.

The chain recombines TRBV10-2 with TRBJ1-1; TRBD1 might be the D (6 bases). The CDR3 contains 14 residues. V was trimmed by 5 bases and J by 1 base, leaving 11 bases between them. Germline V lookup: CDR1 WSHSY, CDR2 SAAADI. CDR3 sequence: CASSPGGANTEAFF. The DNA for the CDR3 is TGCGCCAGCAGTCCCGGGGGGGCGAACACTGAAGCTTTCTTT.